A single sample is the source of the 18 T cell receptor beta chains below, sequenced in a study of T cell responses to AZD1222 COVID-19 vaccine. Profiled with immunoSEQ multiplex PCR; TCRdb holds only in-frame clones, not every one. The repertoire has 100,000 or so clones, roughly 87% of them found once; the top ten carry approximately 15%. Sequencing used peripheral blood, obtained on day 0 of AZD1222 vaccination. The receptors come from an adult in good health.

A single count supports this clone. This chain uses TRBV7-6 with TRBJ2-1; the D is unclear. Trimming left V 2 bases short and J 6 bases short, with 14 bases between. This CDR3 has 15 residues. Looked up from germline, CDR1 is SGHVS and CDR2 is FNYEAQ. The CDR3, as DNA: TGTGCCAGCAGCTTATGGTCTGGGAAAGGCAATGAGCAGTTCTTC. This codes for CASSLWSGKGNEQFF.

J is TRBJ1-5 and V is TRBV19, with D uncertain. CDR3 size: 13 residues. CDR1 and CDR2 (germline): LNHDA, SQIVND (reference sequence). V dropped 4 bases and J dropped 0 bases, with 4 bases sitting between them. The CDR3 reads CASSKYSNQPQHF. The CDR3 DNA reads TGTGCCAGTAGTAAGTATAGCAATCAGCCCCAGCATTTT.

This chain connects TRBV6-5 to TRBJ1-2, with TRBD1 as a possible D gene (6 bases). Germline lookup yields CDR1 MNHEY and CDR2 SVGAGI. Trimming took 4 bases from V and 8 from J, leaving 17 bases between them. This CDR3 is 14 amino acids long. CDR3 in amino acids: CASSSAGGVGGYTF. The CDR3, as DNA: TGTGCCAGCAGTTCGGCGGGGGGCGTCGGCGGCTACACCTTC.

This chain links TRBV2 with TRBJ1-2, with D uncertain. Germline V lookup: CDR1 SNHLY, CDR2 FYNNEI. This CDR3 has 13 residues. Deletions cut 4 bases from V and 4 bases from J, with 10 bases between. The CDR3 loop reads CASSVSRIYGYTF. CDR3 DNA sequence: TGTGCCAGCAGTGTTAGCAGGATCTATGGCTACACCTTC.

This chain uses TRBV10-1 with TRBJ1-1, with 9 bases fitting TRBD1. Germline assignment: CDR1 WNHNN and CDR2 SYGVQD (reference sequence). The CDR3 extends over 15 amino acids. The V gene end was trimmed by 3 bases and the J gene end by 4 bases; junction bases not matched to a gene: 6. The CDR3 reads CASSENRGPGTEAFF. The CDR3 region has the DNA TGCGCCAGCAGTGAAAACAGGGGGCCTGGCACTGAAGCTTTCTTT.

This clone came up once. The CDR3 loop reads CASSLLRGGTEAFF. The CDR3 nucleotides read TGTGCCAGCAGTTTATTAAGGGGGGGCACTGAAGCTTTCTTT. The V call is TRBV27, the J call TRBJ1-1, with a weak D call TRBD1 (6 bases). Trimming stripped 1 base from V and 4 bases from J, with 10 bases between. Germline-derived CDR1 and CDR2 are MNHEY and SMNVEV (reference sequence). This CDR3 comprises 14 residues.

V usage is TRBV5-1 and J usage is TRBJ2-7, with D perhaps matching TRBD2 (6 bases). Germline CDR1 and CDR2: SGHRS and YFSETQ. V was trimmed by 3 bases and J by 3 bases, leaving 22 bases between them. This CDR3 has 17 residues. The CDR3 sequence: CASSSLPAGTEGYEQYF. For the CDR3, the DNA is TGCGCCAGCAGCTCGCTCCCGGCGGGGACGGAGGGCTACGAGCAGTACTTC. Drawing the rest from reference TRBV5-1 and TRBJ2-7, the complete variable domain is KAGVTQTPRYLIKTRGQQVTLSCSPISGHRSVSWYQQTPGQGLQFLFEYFSETQRNKGNFPGRFSGRQFSNSRSEMNVSTLELGDSALYLCASSSLPAGTEGYEQYFGPGTRLTVT.

The rearrangement joins TRBV6-1 to TRBJ2-4; the match to TRBD1 covers 9 bases. The CDR3 has 18 residues. V dropped 3 bases and J dropped 3; count of bases not matched to a gene: 12. In germline, CDR1 is MNHNS, CDR2 SASEGT. DNA for the CDR3: TGTGCCAGCAGTGACGGGACAGGGAAGGGCGGGGGCAAAAACATTCAGTACTTC. Encoded protein: CASSDGTGKGGGKNIQYF.

The chain joins TRBV5-1 to TRBJ1-3, with a weak D call TRBD1 (6 bases). Deletions cut 4 bases from V and 0 bases from J, with 11 bases between. Germline CDR1 reads SGHRS; CDR2 reads YFSETQ. There are 15 residues in the CDR3. In nucleotides, the CDR3 is TGCGCCAGCAGCCTAGGACAGTCCTCTGGAAACACCATATATTTT. Its translation: CASSLGQSSGNTIYF.

The V call is TRBV7-8, the J call TRBJ2-3; either TRBD1 or TRBD2 may fit D (5 bases each). From germline, CDR1 is SGHVS and CDR2 FQNEAQ. This CDR3 comprises 14 residues. Trimming took 5 bases from V and 0 from J, leaving 9 bases between them. The CDR3 DNA sequence: TGTGCCAGCAGCCACGGGACGAGCACAGATACGCAGTATTTT. Its translation is CASSHGTSTDTQYF.

This chain connects TRBV29-1 to TRBJ2-7, with TRBD2 matching over 9 bases. Trimming cost V 3 bases and J 2 bases; bases outside gene matches: 5. From germline, CDR1 is SQVTM and CDR2 ANQGSEA. CDR3 length equals 14 residues. The CDR3 region is CSVDLAGTPYEQYF. The CDR3 bases are TGCAGCGTTGACCTAGCGGGGACACCCTACGAGCAGTACTTC.

This rearrangement joins TRBV29-1 to TRBJ1-1; D is ambiguous. V was cut by 6 bases and J by 3 bases, with 14 bases left in between. CDR3 length: 13 amino acids. Germline V CDR1 and CDR2: SQVTM, ANQGSEA. CDR3 region: CSVTGEGYTEAFF. Here the CDR3 DNA reads TGCAGCGTAACCGGGGAGGGTTACACTGAAGCTTTCTTT.

This clone was seen just once. The chain carries TRBV5-1 and TRBJ2-3; 10 bases are a match to TRBD1. Per germline, CDR1 SGHRS and CDR2 YFSETQ. The CDR3 has 15 amino acids. Trimming removed 1 base from V and 4 bases from J; junction bases left unmatched: 3. The CDR3 loop reads CASSLLTGGADTQYF. The CDR3 nucleotides read TGCGCCAGCAGCTTGCTGACAGGGGGCGCAGATACGCAGTATTTT.

The chain employs TRBV29-1 and TRBJ1-1; D is unresolved. The germline CDR1 and CDR2 sequences are SQVTM and ANQGSEA. V lost 4 bases and J 4 bases, leaving 4 bases between the germline ends. The CDR3 is 10 amino acids. CDR3 amino acids: CSVAVTEAFF. The CDR3, as DNA: TGCAGCGTTGCAGTCACTGAAGCTTTCTTT.

This chain connects TRBV28 to TRBJ2-3; a possible D gene is TRBD2 (6 bases). Trimming left V 5 bases short and J 6 bases short, with 12 bases between. The germline gives CDR1 MDHEN, CDR2 SYDVKM. The CDR3 extends over 13 amino acids. The CDR3 loop is CASSGPRGDTQYF. The DNA for the CDR3 is TGTGCCAGCAGTGGCCCCCGGGGGGATACGCAGTATTTT.

The CDR3 here is CASSSRDSRASHEQYF. The CDR3 DNA reads TGCGCCAGCAGCTCGAGGGACTCCCGGGCTAGCCACGAGCAGTACTTC. This chain connects TRBV5-1 to TRBJ2-7; a weak D match, TRBD2 (6 bases). Germline loops: CDR1 SGHRS, CDR2 YFSETQ. The CDR3 loop spans 16 amino acids. The germline V and J ends were trimmed by 3 bases and 5 bases, with 21 bases remaining between them. The full variable domain, its missing parts supplied by reference TRBV5-1 and TRBJ2-7, is KAGVTQTPRYLIKTRGQQVTLSCSPISGHRSVSWYQQTPGQGLQFLFEYFSETQRNKGNFPGRFSGRQFSNSRSEMNVSTLELGDSALYLCASSSRDSRASHEQYFGPGTRLTVT.

This clone was seen a handful of times. The chain employs TRBV2 and TRBJ2-4; 7 bases fit TRBD1. Germline CDR1 is SNHLY and CDR2 is FYNNEI. The CDR3 contains 12 residues. Trimming at V came to 3 bases and at J to 7 bases, leaving 0 bases not matched to a gene. The DNA for the CDR3 is TGTGCCAGCAGTGAGACAGGGAACATTCAGTACTTC. This translates into CASSETGNIQYF.

V usage is TRBV5-8 and J usage is TRBJ1-2; 8 bases agree with TRBD1. CDR1 SGHTS and CDR2 YDEGEE come from the germline V gene. CDR3 length equals 15 residues. Germline trimming cut 0 bases from V and 4 bases from J; bases unmatched to any gene: 5. The DNA for the CDR3 is TGTGCCAGCAGCTTGGTTTGGACAGGGACCTATGGCTACACCTTC. Encoded protein: CASSLVWTGTYGYTF.